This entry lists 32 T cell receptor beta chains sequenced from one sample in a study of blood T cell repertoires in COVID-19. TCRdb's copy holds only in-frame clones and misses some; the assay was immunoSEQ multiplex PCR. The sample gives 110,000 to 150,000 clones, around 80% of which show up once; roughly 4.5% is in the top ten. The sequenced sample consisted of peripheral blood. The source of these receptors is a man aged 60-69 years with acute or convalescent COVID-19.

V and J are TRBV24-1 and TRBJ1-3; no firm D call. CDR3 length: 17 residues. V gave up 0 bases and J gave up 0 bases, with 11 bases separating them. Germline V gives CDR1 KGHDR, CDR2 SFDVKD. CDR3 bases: TGTGCCACCAGTGATTTGGTGTCCTTCAGCTCTGGAAACACCATATATTTT. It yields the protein CATSDLVSFSSGNTIYF.

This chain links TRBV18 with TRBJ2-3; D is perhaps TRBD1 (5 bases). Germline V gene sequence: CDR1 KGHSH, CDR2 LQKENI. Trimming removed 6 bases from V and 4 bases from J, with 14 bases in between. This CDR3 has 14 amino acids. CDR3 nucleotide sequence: TGTGCCAGCTCTCTCCAGGGCAGATCAGATACGCAGTATTTT. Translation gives CASSLQGRSDTQYF.

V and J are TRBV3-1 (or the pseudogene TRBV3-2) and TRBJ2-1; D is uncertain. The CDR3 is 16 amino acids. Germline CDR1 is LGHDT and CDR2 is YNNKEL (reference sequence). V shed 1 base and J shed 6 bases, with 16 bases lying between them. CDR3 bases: TGTGCCAGCAGCCAAGGTAGCCTATACCCCTTCAATGAGCAGTTCTTC. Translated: CASSQGSLYPFNEQFF.

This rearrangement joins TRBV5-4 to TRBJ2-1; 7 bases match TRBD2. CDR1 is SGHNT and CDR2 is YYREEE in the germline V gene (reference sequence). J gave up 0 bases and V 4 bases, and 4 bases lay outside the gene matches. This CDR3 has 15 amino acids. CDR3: CASSLLATSYNEQFF. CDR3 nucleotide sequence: TGTGCCAGCAGCCTACTAGCGACCTCCTACAATGAGCAGTTCTTC. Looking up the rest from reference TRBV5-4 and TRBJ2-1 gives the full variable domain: ETGVTQSPTHLIKTRGQQVTLRCSSQSGHNTVSWYQQALGQGPQFIFQYYREEENGRGNFPPRFSGLQFPNYSSELNVNALELDDSALYLCASSLLATSYNEQFFGPGTRLTVL.

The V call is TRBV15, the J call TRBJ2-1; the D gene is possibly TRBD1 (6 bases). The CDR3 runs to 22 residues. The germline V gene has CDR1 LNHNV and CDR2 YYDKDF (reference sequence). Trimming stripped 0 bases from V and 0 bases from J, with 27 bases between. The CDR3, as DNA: TGTGCCACCAGCAGAGATCTCGCAGGGGATTCGGGGAAGGGAAGCTCCTACAATGAGCAGTTCTTC. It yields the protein CATSRDLAGDSGKGSSYNEQFF.

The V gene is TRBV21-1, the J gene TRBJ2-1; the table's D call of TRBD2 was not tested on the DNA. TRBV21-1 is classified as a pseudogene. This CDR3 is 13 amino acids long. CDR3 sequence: CASSLAPRNEQFF. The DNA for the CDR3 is TGTGCCAGCAGTCTAGCGCCTCGGAATGAGCAGTTCTTC.

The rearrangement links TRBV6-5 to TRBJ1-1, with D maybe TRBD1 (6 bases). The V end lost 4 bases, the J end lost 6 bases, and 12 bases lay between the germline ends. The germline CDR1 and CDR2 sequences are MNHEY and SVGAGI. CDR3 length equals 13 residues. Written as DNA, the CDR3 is TGTGCCAGCAGTTCGCACAGGGTTTCTGAAGCTTTCTTT. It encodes CASSSHRVSEAFF.

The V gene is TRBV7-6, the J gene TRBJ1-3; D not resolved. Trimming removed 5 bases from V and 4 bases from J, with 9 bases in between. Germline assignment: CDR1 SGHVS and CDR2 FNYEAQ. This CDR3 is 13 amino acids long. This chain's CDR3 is CASSLSGGNTIYF. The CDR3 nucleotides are TGTGCCAGCAGCCTCAGCGGAGGAAACACCATATATTTT.

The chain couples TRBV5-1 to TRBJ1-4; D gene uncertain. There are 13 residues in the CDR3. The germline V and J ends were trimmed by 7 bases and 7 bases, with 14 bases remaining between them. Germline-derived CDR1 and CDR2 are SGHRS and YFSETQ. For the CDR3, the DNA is TGCGCCAGCCGCGGCCCTTCCGGTGAAAAACTGTTTTTT. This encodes CASRGPSGEKLFF.

Written as DNA, the CDR3 is TGTGCCAGTACCGTACAGGGAAACGTGGGCGAGCAGTACTTC. As protein: CASTVQGNVGEQYF. This sequence joins TRBV19 and TRBJ2-7, with D maybe TRBD1 (6 bases). This CDR3 has 14 residues. Deletions cut 7 bases from V and 6 bases from J, with 19 bases between. Germline values: CDR1 LNHDA, CDR2 SQIVND (reference sequence).

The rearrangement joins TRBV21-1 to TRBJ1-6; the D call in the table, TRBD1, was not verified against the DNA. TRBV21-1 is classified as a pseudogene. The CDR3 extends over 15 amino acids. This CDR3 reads CASSGHRGERSPLHF. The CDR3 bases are TGTGCCAGCAGCGGACACAGGGGCGAGAGGTCACCCCTCCACTTT.

CDR3 DNA: TGTGCCAGCAGTTTATTCGACAGGGTGGGAGATACGCAGTATTTT. Amino acid sequence: CASSLFDRVGDTQYF. This chain joins TRBV27 and TRBJ2-3, with 7 bases aligning to TRBD1. This CDR3 contains 15 residues. Germline V gene data show CDR1 as MNHEY and CDR2 as SMNVEV (reference sequence). V shed 1 base and J 5 bases; nucleotides not matched to a gene: 6.

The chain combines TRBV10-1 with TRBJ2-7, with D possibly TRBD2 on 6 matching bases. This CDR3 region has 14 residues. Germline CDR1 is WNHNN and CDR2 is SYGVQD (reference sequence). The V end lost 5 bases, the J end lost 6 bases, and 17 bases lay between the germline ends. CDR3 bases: TGCGCCAGCAGTCGACGGGGGTATCAGGGCGAGCAGTACTTC. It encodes CASSRRGYQGEQYF.

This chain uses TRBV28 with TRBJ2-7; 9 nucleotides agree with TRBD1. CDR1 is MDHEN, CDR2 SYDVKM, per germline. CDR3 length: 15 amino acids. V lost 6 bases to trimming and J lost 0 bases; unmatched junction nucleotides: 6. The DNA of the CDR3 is TGTGCCAGCAGCTCGGGGACAGGGACCTCCTACGAGCAGTACTTC. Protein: CASSSGTGTSYEQYF. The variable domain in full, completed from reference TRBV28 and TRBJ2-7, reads DVKVTQSSRYLVKRTGEKVFLECVQDMDHENMFWYRQDPGLGLRLIYFSYDVKMKEKGDIPEGYSVSREKKERFSLILESASTNQTSMYLCASSSGTGTSYEQYFGPGTRLTVT.

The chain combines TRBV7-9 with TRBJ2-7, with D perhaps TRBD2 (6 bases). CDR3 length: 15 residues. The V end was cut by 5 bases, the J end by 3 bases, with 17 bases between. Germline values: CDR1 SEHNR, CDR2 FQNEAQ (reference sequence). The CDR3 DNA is TGTGCCAGCAGCCCCATCGACGCGGGAAGCTACGAGCAGTACTTC. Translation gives CASSPIDAGSYEQYF.

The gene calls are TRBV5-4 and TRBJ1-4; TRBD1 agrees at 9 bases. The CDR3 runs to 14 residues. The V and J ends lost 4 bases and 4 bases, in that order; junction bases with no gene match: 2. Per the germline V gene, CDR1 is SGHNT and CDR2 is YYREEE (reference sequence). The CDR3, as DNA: TGTGCCAGCAGCCAGGACAGGGGTAATGAAAAACTGTTTTTT. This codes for CASSQDRGNEKLFF.

CDR3 sequence: CAIRDSLNTEAFF. The CDR3 region has the DNA TGTGCCATCAGGGACAGCTTGAACACTGAAGCTTTCTTT. The V call is TRBV10-3, the J call TRBJ1-1; D may be TRBD1 (6 bases). The germline CDR1 and CDR2 sequences are ENHRY and SYGVKD. V lost 6 bases and J lost 0, with 8 bases in between. This CDR3 region has 13 residues.

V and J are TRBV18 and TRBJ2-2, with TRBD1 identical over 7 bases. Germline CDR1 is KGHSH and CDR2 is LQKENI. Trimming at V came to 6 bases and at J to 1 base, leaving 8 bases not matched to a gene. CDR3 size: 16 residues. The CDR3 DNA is TGTGCCAGCTCTCCGAGACAGGGACGGAACACCGGGGAGCTGTTTTTT. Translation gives CASSPRQGRNTGELFF.

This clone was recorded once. As DNA, the CDR3 is TGTGCCAGTAGTATCGAGGCCTATAATTCACCCCTCCACTTT. Amino acid sequence: CASSIEAYNSPLHF. V and J are TRBV19 and TRBJ1-6; D is ambiguous. Trimming took 3 bases from V and 2 from J, leaving 5 bases between them. CDR1 is LNHDA and CDR2 is SQIVND in the germline V gene (reference sequence). The CDR3 is 14 amino acids. The full variable domain, in which reference TRBV19 and TRBJ1-6 provide the parts outside the CDR3, is DGGITQSPKYLFRKEGQNVTLSCEQNLNHDAMYWYRQDPGQGLRLIYYSQIVNDFQKGDIAEGYSVSREKKESFPLTVTSAQKNPTAFYLCASSIEAYNSPLHFGNGTRLTVT.

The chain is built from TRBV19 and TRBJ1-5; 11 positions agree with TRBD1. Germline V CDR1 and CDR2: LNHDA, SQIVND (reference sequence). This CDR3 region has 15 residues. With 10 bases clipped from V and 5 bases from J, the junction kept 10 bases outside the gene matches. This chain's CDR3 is CATNADRGRHQPQHF. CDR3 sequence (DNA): TGTGCCACCAACGCGGACAGGGGGCGACATCAGCCCCAGCATTTT.

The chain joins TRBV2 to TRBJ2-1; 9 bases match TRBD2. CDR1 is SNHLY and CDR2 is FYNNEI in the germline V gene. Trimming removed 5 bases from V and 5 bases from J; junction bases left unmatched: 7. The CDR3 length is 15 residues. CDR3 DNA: TGTGCCAGCAGTTCCCTAGCGGGATTAGACAATGAGCAGTTCTTC. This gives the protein CASSSLAGLDNEQFF.

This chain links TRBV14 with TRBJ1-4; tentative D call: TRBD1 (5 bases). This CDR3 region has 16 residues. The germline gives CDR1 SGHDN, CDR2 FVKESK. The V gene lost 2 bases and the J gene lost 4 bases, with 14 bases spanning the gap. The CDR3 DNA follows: TGTGCCAGCAGCCAACCAACCGGGACTTTTAATGAAAAACTGTTTTTT. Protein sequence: CASSQPTGTFNEKLFF.

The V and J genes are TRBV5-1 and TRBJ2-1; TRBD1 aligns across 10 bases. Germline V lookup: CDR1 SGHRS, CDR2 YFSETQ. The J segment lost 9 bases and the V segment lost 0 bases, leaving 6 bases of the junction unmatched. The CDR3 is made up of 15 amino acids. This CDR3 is CASSLVGQGNSEQFF. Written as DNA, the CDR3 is TGCGCCAGCAGCTTGGTGGGACAGGGGAACAGTGAGCAGTTCTTC. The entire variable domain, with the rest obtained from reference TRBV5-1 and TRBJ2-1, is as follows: KAGVTQTPRYLIKTRGQQVTLSCSPISGHRSVSWYQQTPGQGLQFLFEYFSETQRNKGNFPGRFSGRQFSNSRSEMNVSTLELGDSALYLCASSLVGQGNSEQFFGPGTRLTVL.

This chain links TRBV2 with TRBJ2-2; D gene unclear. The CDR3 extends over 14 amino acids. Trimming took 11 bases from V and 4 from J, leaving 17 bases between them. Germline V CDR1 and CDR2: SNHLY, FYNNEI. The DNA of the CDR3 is TGTGCCGGTGAGACTGGTCCGGGCACCGGGGAGCTGTTTTTT. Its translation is CAGETGPGTGELFF.

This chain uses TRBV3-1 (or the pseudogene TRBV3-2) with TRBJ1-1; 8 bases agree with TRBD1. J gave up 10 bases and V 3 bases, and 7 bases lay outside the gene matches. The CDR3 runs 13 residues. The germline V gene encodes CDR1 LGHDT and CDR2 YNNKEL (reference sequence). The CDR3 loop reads CASSQSPGQAAFF. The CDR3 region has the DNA TGTGCCAGCAGCCAGTCACCGGGACAGGCAGCTTTCTTT.

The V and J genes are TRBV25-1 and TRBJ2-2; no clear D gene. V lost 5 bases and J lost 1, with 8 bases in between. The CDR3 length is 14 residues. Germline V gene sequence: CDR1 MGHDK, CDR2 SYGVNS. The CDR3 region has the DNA TGTGCCAGCAGTCCGGCAGGGAACACCGGGGAGCTGTTTTTT. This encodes CASSPAGNTGELFF.

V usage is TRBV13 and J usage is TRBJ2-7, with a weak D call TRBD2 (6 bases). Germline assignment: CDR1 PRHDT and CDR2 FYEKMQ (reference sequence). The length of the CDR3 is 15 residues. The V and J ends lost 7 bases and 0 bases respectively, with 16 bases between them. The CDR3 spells CASTNRLATSYEQYF. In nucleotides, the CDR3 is TGTGCCAGCACCAACCGGCTAGCGACCTCCTACGAGCAGTACTTC.

The DNA for the CDR3 is TGTGCCAGCAGCCGGCAGGGACAGTCGCGGGGTCTAGCCAAAAACATTCAGTACTTC. Its translation is CASSRQGQSRGLAKNIQYF. The V and J genes are TRBV14 and TRBJ2-4, with D possibly being TRBD1 (7 bases). CDR3 length equals 19 residues. Germline CDR1 and CDR2: SGHDN and FVKESK. Between the trimmed V and J ends, which lost 4 bases and 0 bases, there was a span of 22 bases.

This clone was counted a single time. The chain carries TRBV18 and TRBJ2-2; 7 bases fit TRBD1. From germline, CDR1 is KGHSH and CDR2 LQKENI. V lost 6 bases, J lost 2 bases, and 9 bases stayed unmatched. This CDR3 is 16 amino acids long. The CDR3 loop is CASSLTGATNTGELFF. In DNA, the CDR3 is TGTGCCAGCTCCCTCACAGGGGCCACCAACACCGGGGAGCTGTTTTTT.

The CDR3 sequence is CSVEEGAGEKLFF. CDR3 coding DNA: TGCAGCGTTGAAGAGGGGGCAGGTGAAAAACTGTTTTTT. The chain has TRBV29-1 and TRBJ1-4, with D possibly being TRBD1 (6 bases). Germline assignment: CDR1 SQVTM and CDR2 ANQGSEA. CDR3 length: 13 residues. The V gene lost 0 bases and the J gene lost 7 bases, with 9 bases spanning the gap.

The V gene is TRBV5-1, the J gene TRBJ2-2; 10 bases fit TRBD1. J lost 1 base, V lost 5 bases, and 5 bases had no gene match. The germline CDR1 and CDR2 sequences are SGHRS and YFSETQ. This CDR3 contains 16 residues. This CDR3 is CASSRQGAGNTGELFF. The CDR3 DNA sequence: TGCGCCAGCAGTAGACAGGGGGCGGGGAACACCGGGGAGCTGTTTTTT.

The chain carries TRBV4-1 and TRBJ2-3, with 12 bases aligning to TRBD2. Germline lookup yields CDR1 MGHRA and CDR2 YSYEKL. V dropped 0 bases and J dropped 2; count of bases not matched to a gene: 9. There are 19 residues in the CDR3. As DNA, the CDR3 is TGCGCCAGCAGCCAAGAACCTAGCGGGAGGGCTGTGATCACAGATACGCAGTATTTT. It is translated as CASSQEPSGRAVITDTQYF.